The T cell receptor (delta chain) described here comes from a study of gammadelta T cells in human blood (dated by TCRdb to 2020 to 2021). General study outcomes and caveats: According to the study, polyclonal expansion of innate gamma-delta T cells right after birth appeared to be driven by microbial exposure.

This clone was picked up a small number of times. The antigen this receptor binds is unknown. This likely came from a read error, as a far larger clone is one base away. This sample includes further DNA sequences coding for the same CDR3. Per the germline V gene, GEAIGNYY is the CDR1 and EKD is the CDR2. The CDR3 numbers 19 residues from cysteine through phenylalanine. Only the CDR3 region is kept as DNA, spanning 57 bases read in frame from base 1. Trimming leaves V shorter by 0 bases and J shorter by 1 base, with the junction holding 6 bases beyond the gene matches. Library method: RT-PCR. Instrument on record: Illumina MiSeq. TCRdb called clones from the public reads with CATT, and repeated DNA sequences were later combined into one row. This sample lists about 340 delta-chain clones; roughly 18% were detected once. Clones ranked in the top ten supply roughly 66% of the sample.

Rearrangement joined TRDV2 to TRDJ3, with 9 middle bases fitting TRDD3. The receptor was derived from a human fetus. The sample taken for sequencing was Vgamma9Vdelta2 gamma-delta T cells from fetal blood. The bases read TGTGCCTGTGACACCGTACTGGGGGACCGTTCCTGGGACACCCGACAGATGTTTTTC. This yields the protein CACDTVLGDRSWDTRQMFF.